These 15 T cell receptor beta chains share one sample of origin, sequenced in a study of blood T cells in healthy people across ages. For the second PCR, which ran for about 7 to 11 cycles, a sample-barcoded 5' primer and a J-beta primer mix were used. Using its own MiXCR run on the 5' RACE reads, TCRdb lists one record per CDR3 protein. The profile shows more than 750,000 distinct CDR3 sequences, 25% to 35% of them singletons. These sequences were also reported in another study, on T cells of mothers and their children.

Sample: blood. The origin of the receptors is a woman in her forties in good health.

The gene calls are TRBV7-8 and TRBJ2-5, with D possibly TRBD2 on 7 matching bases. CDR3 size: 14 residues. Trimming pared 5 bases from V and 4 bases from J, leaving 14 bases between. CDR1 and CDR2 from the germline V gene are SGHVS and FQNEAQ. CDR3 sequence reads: CASSRLRGGETQYF. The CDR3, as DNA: TGTGCCAGCAGCAGACTTAGGGGGGGAGAGACCCAGTACTTC.

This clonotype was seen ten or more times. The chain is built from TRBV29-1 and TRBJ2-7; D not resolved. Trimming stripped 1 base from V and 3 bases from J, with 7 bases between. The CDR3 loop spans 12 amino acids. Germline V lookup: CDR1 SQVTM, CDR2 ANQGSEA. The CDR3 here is CSVEVHSYEQYF. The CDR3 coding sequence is TGCAGCGTTGAAGTCCACAGCTACGAGCAGTACTTC.

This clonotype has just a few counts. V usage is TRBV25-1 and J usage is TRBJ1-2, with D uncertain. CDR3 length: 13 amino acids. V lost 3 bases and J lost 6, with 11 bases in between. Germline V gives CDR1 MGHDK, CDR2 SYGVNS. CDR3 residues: CASSEGFGDGYTF. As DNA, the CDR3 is TGTGCCAGCAGTGAGGGATTTGGGGATGGCTACACCTTC.

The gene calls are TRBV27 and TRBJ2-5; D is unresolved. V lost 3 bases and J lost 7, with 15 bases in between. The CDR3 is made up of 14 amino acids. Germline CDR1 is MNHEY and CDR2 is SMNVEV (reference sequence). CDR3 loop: CASSFHDRAGTQYF. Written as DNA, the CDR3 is TGTGCCAGCAGTTTTCATGACCGGGCCGGGACCCAGTACTTC.

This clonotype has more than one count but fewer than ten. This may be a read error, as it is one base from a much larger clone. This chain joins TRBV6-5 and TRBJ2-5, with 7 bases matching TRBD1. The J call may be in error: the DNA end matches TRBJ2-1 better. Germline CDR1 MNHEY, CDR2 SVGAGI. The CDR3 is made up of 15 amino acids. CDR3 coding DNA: TGTGCCAGCAGACCCTACTTGGGACAGCAAGAGACCCAGTTCTTC. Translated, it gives CASRPYLGQQETQFF.

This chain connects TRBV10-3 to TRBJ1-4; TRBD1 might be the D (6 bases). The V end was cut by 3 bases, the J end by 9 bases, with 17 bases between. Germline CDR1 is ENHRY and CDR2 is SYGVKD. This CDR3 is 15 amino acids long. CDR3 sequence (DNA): TGTGCCATCAGTGACCCCCGGACGGGGGGGCAAAAACTGTTTTTT. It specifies CAISDPRTGGQKLFF.

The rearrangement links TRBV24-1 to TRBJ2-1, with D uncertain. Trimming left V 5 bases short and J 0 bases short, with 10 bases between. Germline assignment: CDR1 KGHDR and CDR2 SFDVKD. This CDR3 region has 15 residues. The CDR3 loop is CATSAPTSSYNEQFF. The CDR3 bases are TGTGCCACCAGTGCACCGACAAGCTCCTACAATGAGCAGTTCTTC.

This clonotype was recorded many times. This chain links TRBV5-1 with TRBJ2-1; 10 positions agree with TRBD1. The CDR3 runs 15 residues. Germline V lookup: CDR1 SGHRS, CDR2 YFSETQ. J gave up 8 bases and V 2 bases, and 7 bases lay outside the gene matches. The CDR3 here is CASSFRQGAGYEQFF. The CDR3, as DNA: TGCGCCAGCAGCTTTAGACAGGGGGCGGGTTATGAGCAGTTCTTC.

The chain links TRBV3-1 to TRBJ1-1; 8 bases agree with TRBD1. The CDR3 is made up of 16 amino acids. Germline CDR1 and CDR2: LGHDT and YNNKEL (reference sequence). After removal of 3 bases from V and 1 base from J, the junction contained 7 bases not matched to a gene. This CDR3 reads CASSQLTGTGNTEAFF. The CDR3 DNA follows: TGTGCCAGCAGCCAGTTGACCGGGACAGGGAACACTGAAGCTTTCTTT.

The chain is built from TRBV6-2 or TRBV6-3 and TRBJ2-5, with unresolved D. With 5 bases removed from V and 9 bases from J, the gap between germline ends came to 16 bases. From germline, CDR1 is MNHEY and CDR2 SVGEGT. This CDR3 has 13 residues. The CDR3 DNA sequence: TGTGCCAGCAGTCGAGCCAGGTTTGAGGCCCAGTACTTC. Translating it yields CASSRARFEAQYF.

In DNA form, the CDR3 reads TGTGCCACCAGTGATTTGGGCGGCTACGAGCAGTACTTC. It encodes CATSDLGGYEQYF. V and J are TRBV24-1 and TRBJ2-7; D gene uncertain. Trimming removed 0 bases at V and 3 bases at J, with 5 bases between. Per germline, CDR1 KGHDR and CDR2 SFDVKD. This CDR3 has 13 residues.

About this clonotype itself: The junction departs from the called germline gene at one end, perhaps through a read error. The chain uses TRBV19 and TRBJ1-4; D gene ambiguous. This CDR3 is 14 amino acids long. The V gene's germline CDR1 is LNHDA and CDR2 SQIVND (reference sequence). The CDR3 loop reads CASRWTKGHEELFF. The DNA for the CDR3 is TGTGCCAGTAGGTGGACGAAGGGTCATGAAGAACTGTTTTTT.

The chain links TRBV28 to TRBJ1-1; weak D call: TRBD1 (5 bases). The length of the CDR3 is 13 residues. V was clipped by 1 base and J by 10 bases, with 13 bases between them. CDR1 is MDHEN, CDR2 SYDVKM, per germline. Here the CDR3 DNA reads TGTGCCAGCAGTTTATCTGGGGGGGTTGTAGCTTTCTTT. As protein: CASSLSGGVVAFF.

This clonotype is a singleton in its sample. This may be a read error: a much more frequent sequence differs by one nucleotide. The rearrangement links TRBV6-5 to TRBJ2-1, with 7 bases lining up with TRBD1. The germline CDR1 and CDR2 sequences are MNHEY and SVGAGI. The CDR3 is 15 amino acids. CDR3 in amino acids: CAGSYRAGGRFEQFF. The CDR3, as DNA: TGTGCCGGCAGTTACAGGGCAGGGGGACGCTTTGAGCAGTTCTTC.

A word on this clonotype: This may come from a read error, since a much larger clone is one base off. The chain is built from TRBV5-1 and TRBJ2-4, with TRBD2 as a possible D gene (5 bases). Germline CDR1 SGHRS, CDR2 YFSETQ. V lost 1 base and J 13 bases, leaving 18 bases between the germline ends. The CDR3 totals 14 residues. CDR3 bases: TGCGCCAGCAGCTTGAGCAGCCTTACTGGGGAGCAGTACTTC. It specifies CASSLSSLTGEQYF.